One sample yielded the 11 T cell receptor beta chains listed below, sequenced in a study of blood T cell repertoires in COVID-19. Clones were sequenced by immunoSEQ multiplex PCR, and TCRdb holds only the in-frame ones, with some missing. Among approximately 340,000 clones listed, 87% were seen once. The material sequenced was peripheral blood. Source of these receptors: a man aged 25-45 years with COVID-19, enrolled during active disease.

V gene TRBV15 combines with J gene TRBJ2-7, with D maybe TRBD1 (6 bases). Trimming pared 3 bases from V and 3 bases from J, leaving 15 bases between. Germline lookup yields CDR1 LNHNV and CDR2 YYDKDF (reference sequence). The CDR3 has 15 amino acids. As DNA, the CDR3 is TGTGCCACCAGCAGGGAGACAGGTCTCTTCTACGAGCAGTACTTC. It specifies CATSRETGLFYEQYF.

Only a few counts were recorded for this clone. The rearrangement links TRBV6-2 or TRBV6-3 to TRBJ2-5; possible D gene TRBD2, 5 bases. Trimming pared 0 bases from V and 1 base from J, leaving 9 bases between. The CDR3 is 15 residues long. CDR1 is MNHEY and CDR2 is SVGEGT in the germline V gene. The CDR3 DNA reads TGTGCCAGCAGTTACTCGCAGCGGTCCCAAGAGACCCAGTACTTC. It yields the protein CASSYSQRSQETQYF.

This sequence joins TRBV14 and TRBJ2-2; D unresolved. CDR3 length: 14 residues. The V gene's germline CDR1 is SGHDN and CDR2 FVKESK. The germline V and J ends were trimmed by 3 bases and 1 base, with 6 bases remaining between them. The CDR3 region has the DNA TGTGCCAGCAGCCAGTCTCGGAACACCGGGGAGCTGTTTTTT. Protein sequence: CASSQSRNTGELFF. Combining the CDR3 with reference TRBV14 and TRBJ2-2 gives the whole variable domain EAGVTQFPSHSVIEKGQTVTLRCDPISGHDNLYWYRRVMGKEIKFLLHFVKESKQDESGMPNNRFLAERTGGTYSTLKVQPAELEDSGVYFCASSQSRNTGELFFGEGSRLTVL.

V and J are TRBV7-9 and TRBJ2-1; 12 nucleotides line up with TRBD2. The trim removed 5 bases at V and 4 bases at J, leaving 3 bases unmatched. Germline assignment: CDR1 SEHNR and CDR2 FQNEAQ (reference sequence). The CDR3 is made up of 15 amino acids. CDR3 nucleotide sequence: TGTGCCAGCAGCAGTCTAGCGGGGGGGTACAATGAGCAGTTCTTC. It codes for CASSSLAGGYNEQFF.

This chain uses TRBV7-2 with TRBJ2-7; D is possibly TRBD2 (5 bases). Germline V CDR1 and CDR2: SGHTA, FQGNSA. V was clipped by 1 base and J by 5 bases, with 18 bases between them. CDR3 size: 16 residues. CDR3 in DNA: TGTGCCAGCAGCTTAGTAGCTTTGGGCACTAGGGACGAGCAGTACTTC. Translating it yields CASSLVALGTRDEQYF.

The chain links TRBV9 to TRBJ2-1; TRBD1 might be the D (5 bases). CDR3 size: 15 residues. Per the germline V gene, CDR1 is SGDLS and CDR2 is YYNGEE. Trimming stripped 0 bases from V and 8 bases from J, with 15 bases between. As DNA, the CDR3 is TGTGCCAGCAGCGTAGGGGGTAGGACACTGGATGAGCAGTTCTTC. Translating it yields CASSVGGRTLDEQFF.

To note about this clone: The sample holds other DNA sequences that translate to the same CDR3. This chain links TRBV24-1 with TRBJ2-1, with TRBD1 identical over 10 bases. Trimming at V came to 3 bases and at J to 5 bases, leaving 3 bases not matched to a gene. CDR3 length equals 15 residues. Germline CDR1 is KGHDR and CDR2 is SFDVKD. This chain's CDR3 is CATSDAGTGDNEQFF. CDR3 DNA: TGTGCCACCAGTGATGCCGGGACAGGGGACAATGAGCAGTTCTTC.

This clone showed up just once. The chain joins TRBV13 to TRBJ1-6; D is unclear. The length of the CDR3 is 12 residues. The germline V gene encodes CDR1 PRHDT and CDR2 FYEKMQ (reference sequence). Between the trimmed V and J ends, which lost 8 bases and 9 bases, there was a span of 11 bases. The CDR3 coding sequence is TGTGCCAGCCAATTCGGTAGTTCACCCCTCCACTTT. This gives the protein CASQFGSSPLHF.

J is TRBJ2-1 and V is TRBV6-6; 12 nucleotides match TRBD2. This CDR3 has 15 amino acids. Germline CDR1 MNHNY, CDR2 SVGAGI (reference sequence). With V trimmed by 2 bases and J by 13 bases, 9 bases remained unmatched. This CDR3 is CASSYLTSGGNQQFF. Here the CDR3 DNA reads TGTGCCAGCAGTTACCTGACTAGCGGGGGAAATCAACAGTTCTTC.

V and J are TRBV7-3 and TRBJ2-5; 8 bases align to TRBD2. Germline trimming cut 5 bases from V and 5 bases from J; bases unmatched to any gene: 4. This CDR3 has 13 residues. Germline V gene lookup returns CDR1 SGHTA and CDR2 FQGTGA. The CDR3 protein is CASSARGGETQYF. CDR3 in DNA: TGTGCCAGCAGCGCCCGGGGGGGCGAGACCCAGTACTTC.

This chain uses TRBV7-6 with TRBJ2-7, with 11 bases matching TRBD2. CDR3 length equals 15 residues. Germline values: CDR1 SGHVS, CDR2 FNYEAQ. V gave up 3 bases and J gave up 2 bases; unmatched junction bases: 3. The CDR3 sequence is CASSFSGGGAYEQYF. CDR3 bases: TGTGCCAGCAGCTTTAGCGGGGGGGGCGCCTACGAGCAGTACTTC. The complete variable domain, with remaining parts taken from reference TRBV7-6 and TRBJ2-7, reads GAGVSQSPRYKVTKRGQDVALRCDPISGHVSLYWYRQALGQGPEFLTYFNYEAQQDKSGLPNDRFSAERPEGSISTLTIQRTEQRDSAMYRCASSFSGGGAYEQYFGPGTRLTVT.